A selection of T cell receptor beta chains follows, all from one sample in a study of cytomegalovirus exposure and HLA in healthy donors. Sequencing used immunoSEQ multiplex PCR; TCRdb keeps in-frame clones, though not all of them. This sample has 55,000 to 75,000 clones, with 85% to 95% found just once. The sample was PBMCs. Every receptor here comes from a man younger than 35 in good health and CMV-seropositive. Both conserved end residues are trimmed from each CDR3. The D gene is left open where the match is weak.

>TRBV6-5|TRBJ2-7|TRBD2
ASSYSLAGSYEQY
>TRBV13|TRBJ1-3|TRBD1
ASSSVWDRENSGNTIY
>TRBV5-4|TRBJ2-7|TRBD2
ASSSPGREGNEQY
>TRBV27|TRBJ1-1|-
ASSTYANTEAF
>TRBV6-5|TRBJ2-5|TRBD2
ASSFSGRRGETQY
>TRBV19|TRBJ2-3|-
ASSKVRDTYTQY
>TRBV11-2|TRBJ2-7|-
ASSYSPESRSEQY
>TRBV11-3|TRBJ2-1|TRBD1
ASSLGAGGNEQF
>TRBV27|TRBJ1-2|-
ASSLGRGNYGYT
>TRBV7-3|TRBJ2-2|-
ASSLTGITGELF
>TRBV7-6|TRBJ1-3|TRBD1
ASSLGSTGSIY
>TRBV19|TRBJ2-7|TRBD1
ASSWGDRPDYEQY
>TRBV28|TRBJ2-7|TRBD1
ASPGQGVEQY
>TRBV5-1|TRBJ2-7|TRBD2
ASSLGASGSYEQY
>TRBV7-2|TRBJ2-2|TRBD1
ASSLDRGWSGELF
>TRBV28|TRBJ2-6|-
ASLRGAGANVLT
>TRBV15|TRBJ1-2|TRBD1
ATSRDRGQIYT
>TRBV5-6|TRBJ2-1|TRBD2
ASSAGLAGAGAYNEQF
>TRBV27|TRBJ1-1|-
ASSLQVNTEAF
>TRBV2|TRBJ1-5|-
ASRGAENQPQH
>TRBV11-2|TRBJ2-7|TRBD2
ASSLRGGGSSYEQY
>TRBV27|TRBJ2-7|-
ASRGMPGLSYEQY
>TRBV9|TRBJ1-2|-
ASSVVSGVDGYT
>TRBV28|TRBJ2-7|TRBD2
ASSLGLAGSYEQY
>TRBV9|TRBJ2-1|-
ASSPTSTSSQF
>TRBV6-5|TRBJ2-1|-
ASSPPTPTNEQF
>TRBV19|TRBJ1-5|TRBD1
ASSIRQGGGNQPQH
>TRBV5-5|TRBJ2-1|-
ASSPIPDFQGFVAYNEQF
>TRBV11-2|TRBJ2-1|-
ASSPRSGGTYSSYNEQF
>TRBV18|TRBJ2-1|-
ASSPSGLGLVEQF
>TRBV19|TRBJ2-3|-
ASSIHVQGLTDTQY
>TRBV6-5|TRBJ1-1|TRBD1
ASRTPGQGAEAF
>TRBV13|TRBJ2-7|-
ASSLGPEQY
>TRBV9|TRBJ2-2|-
ASSVEVSGGYGELF